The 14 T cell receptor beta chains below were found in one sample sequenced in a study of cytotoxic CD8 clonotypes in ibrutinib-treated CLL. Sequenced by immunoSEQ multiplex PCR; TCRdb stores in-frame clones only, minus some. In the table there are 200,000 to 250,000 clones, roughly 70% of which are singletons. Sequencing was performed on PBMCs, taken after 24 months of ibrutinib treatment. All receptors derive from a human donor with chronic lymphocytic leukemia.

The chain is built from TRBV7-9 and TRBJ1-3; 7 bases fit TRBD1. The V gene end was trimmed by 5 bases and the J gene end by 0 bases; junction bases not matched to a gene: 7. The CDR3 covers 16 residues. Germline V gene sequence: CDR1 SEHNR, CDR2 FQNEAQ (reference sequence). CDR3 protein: CASSPPGQSSGNTIYF. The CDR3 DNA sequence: TGTGCCAGCAGCCCCCCGGGACAGAGCTCTGGAAACACCATATATTTT.

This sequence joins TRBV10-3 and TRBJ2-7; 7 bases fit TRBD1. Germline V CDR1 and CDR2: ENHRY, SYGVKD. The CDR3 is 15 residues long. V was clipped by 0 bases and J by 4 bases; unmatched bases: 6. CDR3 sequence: CAISESSRGKYEQYF. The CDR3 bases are TGTGCCATCAGTGAGTCGAGCAGGGGGAAATACGAGCAGTACTTC.

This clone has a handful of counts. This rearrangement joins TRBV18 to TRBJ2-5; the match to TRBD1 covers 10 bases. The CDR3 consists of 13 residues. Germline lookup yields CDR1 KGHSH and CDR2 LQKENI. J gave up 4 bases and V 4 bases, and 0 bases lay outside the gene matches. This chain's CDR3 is CASSRDRGETQYF. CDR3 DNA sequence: TGTGCCAGCTCACGGGACAGGGGAGAGACCCAGTACTTC.

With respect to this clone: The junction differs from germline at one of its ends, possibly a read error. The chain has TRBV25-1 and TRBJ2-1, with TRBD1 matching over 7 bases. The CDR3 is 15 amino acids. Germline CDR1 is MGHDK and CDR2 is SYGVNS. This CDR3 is CASRELTGMRNEQFF. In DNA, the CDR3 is TGTGCCAGCAGGGAATTGACAGGGATGCGCAATGAGCAGTTCTTC.

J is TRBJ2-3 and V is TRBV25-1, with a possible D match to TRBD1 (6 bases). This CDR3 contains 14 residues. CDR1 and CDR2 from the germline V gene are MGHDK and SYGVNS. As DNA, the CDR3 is TGTGCAACCGCCGCCACAGGGAGCACAGATACGCAGTATTTT. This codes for CATAATGSTDTQYF.

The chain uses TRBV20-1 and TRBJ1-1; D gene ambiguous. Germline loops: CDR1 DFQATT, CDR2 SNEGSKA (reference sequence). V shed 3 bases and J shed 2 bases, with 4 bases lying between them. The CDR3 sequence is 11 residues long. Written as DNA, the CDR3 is TGCAGTGCTAGGATCAACACTGAAGCTTTCTTT. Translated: CSARINTEAFF.

The CDR3 DNA reads TGTGCCAGCAGTAGACTAGCGGTTTACAATGAGCAGTTCTTC. Amino acid sequence: CASSRLAVYNEQFF. The chain employs TRBV6-5 and TRBJ2-1; 9 nucleotides align to TRBD2. The V gene's germline CDR1 is MNHEY and CDR2 SVGAGI. With 5 bases clipped from V and 4 bases from J, the junction kept 3 bases outside the gene matches. The CDR3 sequence is 14 residues long.

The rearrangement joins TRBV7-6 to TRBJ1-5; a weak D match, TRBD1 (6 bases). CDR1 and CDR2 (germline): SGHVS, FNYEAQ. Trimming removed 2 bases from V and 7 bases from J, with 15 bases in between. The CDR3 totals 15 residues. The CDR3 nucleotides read TGTGCCAGCAGCTTATGGTCCGGGGGCAGCCAGCCCCAGCATTTT. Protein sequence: CASSLWSGGSQPQHF.

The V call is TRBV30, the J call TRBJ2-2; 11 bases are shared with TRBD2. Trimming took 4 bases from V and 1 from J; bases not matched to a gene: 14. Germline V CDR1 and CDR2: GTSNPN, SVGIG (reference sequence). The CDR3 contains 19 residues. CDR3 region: CAWMQGLLSGRVNTGELFF. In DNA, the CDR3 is TGTGCCTGGATGCAGGGGCTTCTTAGCGGGAGGGTGAACACCGGGGAGCTGTTTTTT.

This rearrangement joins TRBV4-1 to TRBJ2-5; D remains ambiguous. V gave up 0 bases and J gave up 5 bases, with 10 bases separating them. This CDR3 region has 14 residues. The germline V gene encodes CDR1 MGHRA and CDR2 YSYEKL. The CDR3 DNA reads TGCGCCAGCAGCCAAGAAATGACGACGGAGACCCAGTACTTC. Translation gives CASSQEMTTETQYF.

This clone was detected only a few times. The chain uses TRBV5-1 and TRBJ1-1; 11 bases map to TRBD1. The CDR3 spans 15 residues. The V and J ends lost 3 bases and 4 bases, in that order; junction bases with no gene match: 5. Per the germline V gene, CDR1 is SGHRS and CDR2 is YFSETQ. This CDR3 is CASSSTGTGGTEAFF. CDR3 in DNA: TGCGCCAGCAGCTCTACCGGGACAGGGGGCACTGAAGCTTTCTTT. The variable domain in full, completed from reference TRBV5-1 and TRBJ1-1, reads KAGVTQTPRYLIKTRGQQVTLSCSPISGHRSVSWYQQTPGQGLQFLFEYFSETQRNKGNFPGRFSGRQFSNSRSEMNVSTLELGDSALYLCASSSTGTGGTEAFFGQGTRLTVV.

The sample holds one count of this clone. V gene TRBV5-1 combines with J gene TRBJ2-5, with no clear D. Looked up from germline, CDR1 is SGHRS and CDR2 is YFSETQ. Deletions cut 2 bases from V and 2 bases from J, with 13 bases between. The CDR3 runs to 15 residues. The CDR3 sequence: CASSLGVGPQETQYF. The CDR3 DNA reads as TGCGCCAGCAGCTTAGGAGTGGGCCCTCAAGAGACCCAGTACTTC.

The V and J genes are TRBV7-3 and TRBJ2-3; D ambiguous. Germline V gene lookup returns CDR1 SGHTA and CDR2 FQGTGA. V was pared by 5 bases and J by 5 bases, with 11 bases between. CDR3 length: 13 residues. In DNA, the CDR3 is TGTGCCAGCAGCCCCCTGGTGGGAGATACGCAGTATTTT. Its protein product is CASSPLVGDTQYF.

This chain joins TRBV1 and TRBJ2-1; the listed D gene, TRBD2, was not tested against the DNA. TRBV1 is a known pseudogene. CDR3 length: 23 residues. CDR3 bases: TGCACCAGCAGCCCGCACTTGCCCGGTTTGCGGAGCGGGTGGTCTGCTCGGGACAATGAGCAGTTCTTC. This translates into CTSSPHLPGLRSGWSARDNEQFF.